Detailed here is one TCR beta chain. One junction end disagrees with the germline gene, perhaps due to a read error. CDR3 length equals 14 residues. The germline CDR1 and CDR2 sequences are SSHAT and FNYEAQ (reference sequence). This specimen comes from a study of shared clonotypes between healthy human individuals. Assay: immunoSEQ multiplex PCR; the TCRdb copy retains only in-frame clones and omits some. The sample records over a million clones, approximately 68% being singletons. V is TRBV7-7 and J is TRBJ2-3, with D tentatively TRBD2 (5 bases). Sequenced material: memory CD4+ T cells sorted from blood. The subset: CD45RA-negative fraction. The receptor was isolated from a man aged 18 to 29 in good health. The CDR3 nucleotides are TGTGCTAGCAGCGTTAACCCCGGGGCAGATACGCAGTATTTT. It yields the protein CASSVNPGADTQYF.